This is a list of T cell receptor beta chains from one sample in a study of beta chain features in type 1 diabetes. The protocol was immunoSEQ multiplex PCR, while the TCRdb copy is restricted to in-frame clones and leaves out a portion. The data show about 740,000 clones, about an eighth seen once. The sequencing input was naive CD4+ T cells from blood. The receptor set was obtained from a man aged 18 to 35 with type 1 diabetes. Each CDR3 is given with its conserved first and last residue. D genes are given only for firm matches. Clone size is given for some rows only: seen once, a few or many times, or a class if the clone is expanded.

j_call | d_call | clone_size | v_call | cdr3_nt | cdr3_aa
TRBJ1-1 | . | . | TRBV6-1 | TGTGCCAGCACCCGAAGGTCCGACACTGAAGCTTTCTTT | CASTRRSDTEAFF
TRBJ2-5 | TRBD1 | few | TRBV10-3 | TGTGCCATCAGTGAGTCGTGGACAGGGAGGGAGACCCAGTACTTC | CAISESWTGRETQYF
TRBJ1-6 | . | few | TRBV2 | TGTGCCAGCAGTGATTCTGCAGGGGCGGGTTCACCCCTCCACTTT | CASSDSAGAGSPLHF
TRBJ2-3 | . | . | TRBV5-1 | TGCGCCAGCAGCTTGGTCTCGACAGGTGGCACAGATACGCAGTATTTT | CASSLVSTGGTDTQYF
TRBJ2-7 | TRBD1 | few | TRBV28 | TGTGCCAGCAGTTTATGGGCAGGGGGCATCAACGAGCAGTACTTC | CASSLWAGGINEQYF
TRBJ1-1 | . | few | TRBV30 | TGTGCCTGGAGTCTCTCCCCTCATCCGAGGGCTTTCTTT | CAWSLSPHPRAFF
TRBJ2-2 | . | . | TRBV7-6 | TGTGCCAGCAGCTTAAAAGGTGGCGCGGGACAGATTAACACCGGGGAGCTGTTTTTT | CASSLKGGAGQINTGELFF
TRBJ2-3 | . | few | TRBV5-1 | TGCGCCAGCAGCCTCGGGACTTCCGCAGATACGCAGTATTTT | CASSLGTSADTQYF
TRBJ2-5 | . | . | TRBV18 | TGTGCCAGCTCACCAGTTAGCATGGAGACCCAGTACTTC | CASSPVSMETQYF
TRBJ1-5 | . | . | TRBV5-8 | TGTGCCAGCACCGAGAGGGCAGGGGAAAGGGCCCAGCATTTT | CASTERAGERAQHF
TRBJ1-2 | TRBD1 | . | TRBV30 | TGTGCCTGGGACAGGGAGTATGGCTACACCTTC | CAWDREYGYTF
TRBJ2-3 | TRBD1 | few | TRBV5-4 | TGTGCCAGCAGCTCTTGGACAGGGGCTGTAGATACGCAGTATTTT | CASSSWTGAVDTQYF